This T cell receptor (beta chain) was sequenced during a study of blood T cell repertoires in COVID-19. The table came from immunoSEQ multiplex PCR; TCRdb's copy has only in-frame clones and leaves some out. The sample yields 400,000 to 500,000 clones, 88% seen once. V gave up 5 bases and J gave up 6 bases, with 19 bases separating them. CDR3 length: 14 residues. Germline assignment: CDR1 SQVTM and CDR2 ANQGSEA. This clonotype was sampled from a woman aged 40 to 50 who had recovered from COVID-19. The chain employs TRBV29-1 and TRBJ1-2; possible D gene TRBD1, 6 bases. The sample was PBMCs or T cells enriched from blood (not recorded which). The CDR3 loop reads CSVTGPQGYNGYTF. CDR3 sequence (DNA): TGCAGCGTTACGGGGCCACAGGGATATAATGGCTACACCTTC.